The present TCR beta chain was sequenced within a study of blood T cell repertoires in COVID-19. As for the study in general: Samples taken during acute and convalescent COVID-19 were collected in the United States, Italy and Spain. The cDNA or gDNA used as material had been derived from T cells, B-cell-depleted T cells, or PBMCs.

Some clones are missing from TCRdb's copy, which holds only in-frame ones; the method was immunoSEQ multiplex PCR. The sample records 300,000 to 350,000 clones, around 87% being singletons. The study drew participants aged about 18 to 95 years from under 30 US areas. Each participant's cohort was designated according to participant-reported clinical history. This clone has just a few counts. V lost 2 bases, J lost 2 bases, and 9 bases stayed unmatched. The CDR3 loop spans 17 amino acids. The germline gives CDR1 SGDLS, CDR2 YYNGEE. The sequencing sample was made of PBMCs or T cells enriched from blood (not recorded which). This TCR was recovered from a young woman with acute COVID-19. V usage is TRBV9 and J usage is TRBJ1-4; 7 bases are a match to TRBD1. CDR3 sequence reads: CASSVGDRALTNEKLFF. The CDR3 DNA reads as TGTGCCAGCAGCGTGGGCGACAGGGCCCTCACTAATGAAAAACTGTTTTTT.